Sequencing of this TCR beta chain was carried out in a study of cytomegalovirus exposure and HLA in healthy donors. Germline CDR1 and CDR2: WNHNN and SYGVQD (reference sequence). V was pared by 0 bases and J by 3 bases, with 18 bases between. CDR3 size: 19 residues. This PCR relied on a set of 60 Vbeta primers and 13 Jbeta primers. Some clones are missing from TCRdb's copy, which holds only in-frame ones; the method was immunoSEQ multiplex PCR. The table records tens of thousands of clones, about 88% of them present only once. The V gene is TRBV10-1, the J gene TRBJ1-6; D ambiguous. Source material: PBMCs. The receptor was isolated from a man aged 18-30 years in good health and CMV-seronegative. CDR3 nucleotide sequence: TGCGCCAGCAGTGAGTCAGGACCTAAAGCGGTGGGCTATAATTCACCCCTCCACTTT. It yields the protein CASSESGPKAVGYNSPLHF.